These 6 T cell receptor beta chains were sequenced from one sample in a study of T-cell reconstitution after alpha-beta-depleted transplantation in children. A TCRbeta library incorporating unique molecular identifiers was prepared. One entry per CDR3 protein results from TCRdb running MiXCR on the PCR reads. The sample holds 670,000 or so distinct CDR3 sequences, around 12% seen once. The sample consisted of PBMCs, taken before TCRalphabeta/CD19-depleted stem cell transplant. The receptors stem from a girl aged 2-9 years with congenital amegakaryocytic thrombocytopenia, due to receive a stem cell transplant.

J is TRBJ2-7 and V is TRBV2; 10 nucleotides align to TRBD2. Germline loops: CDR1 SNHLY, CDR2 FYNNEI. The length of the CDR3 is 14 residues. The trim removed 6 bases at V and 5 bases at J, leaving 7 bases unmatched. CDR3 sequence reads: CASRKGLAGDEQYF. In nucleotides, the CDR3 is TGTGCCAGCAGGAAAGGGCTAGCGGGAGACGAGCAGTACTTC.

The CDR3 protein is CASRPQGVFQETQYF. DNA of the CDR3: TGTGCCAGCAGGCCACAGGGGGTCTTCCAAGAGACCCAGTACTTC. This chain uses TRBV27 with TRBJ2-5; TRBD1 aligns across 8 bases. With 6 bases clipped from V and 1 base from J, the junction kept 7 bases outside the gene matches. This CDR3 has 15 residues. The germline V gene has CDR1 MNHEY and CDR2 SMNVEV (reference sequence).

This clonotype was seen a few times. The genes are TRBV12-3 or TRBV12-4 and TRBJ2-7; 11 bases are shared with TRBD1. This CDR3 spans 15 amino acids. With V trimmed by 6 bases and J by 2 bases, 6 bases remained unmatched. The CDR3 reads CASSRDRGDTYEQYF. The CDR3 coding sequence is TGTGCCAGCAGCCGGGACAGGGGGGACACCTACGAGCAGTACTTC.

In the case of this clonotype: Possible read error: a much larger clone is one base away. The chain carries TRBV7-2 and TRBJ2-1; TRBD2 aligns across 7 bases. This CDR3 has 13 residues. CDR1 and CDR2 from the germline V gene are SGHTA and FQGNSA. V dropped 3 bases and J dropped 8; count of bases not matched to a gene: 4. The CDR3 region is CASSFGLVDEQFF. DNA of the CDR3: TGTGCCAGCAGCTTCGGACTAGTCGATGAGCAGTTCTTC.

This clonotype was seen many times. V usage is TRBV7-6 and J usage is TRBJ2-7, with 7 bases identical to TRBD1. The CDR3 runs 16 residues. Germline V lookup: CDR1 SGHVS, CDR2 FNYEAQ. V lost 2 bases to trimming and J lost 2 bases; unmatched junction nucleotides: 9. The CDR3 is CASSLRKGATAYEQYF. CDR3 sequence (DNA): TGTGCCAGCAGCTTACGAAAGGGGGCTACCGCCTACGAGCAGTACTTC.

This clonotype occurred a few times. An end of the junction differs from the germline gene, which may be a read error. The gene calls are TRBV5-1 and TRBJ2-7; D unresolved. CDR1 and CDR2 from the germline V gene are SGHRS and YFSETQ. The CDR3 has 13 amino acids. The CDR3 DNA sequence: TGCGCCAGCAGCTCCCTCGTCTCCCACGAGCAGTACTTC. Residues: CASSSLVSHEQYF.